This TCR beta chain was captured by sequencing in a study of T cells in Graves' hyperthyroidism and ophthalmopathy. From RNA transcripts, TCR beta CDR3 regions were amplified. During a first-round RT-PCR of the TCR CDR3, the HTBI primer set was used. TCRdb re-derived calls from the multiplex PCR reads in MiXCR, one entry per CDR3 protein. The sample has under 250,000 distinct CDR3 sequences; about 24% are singletons. Ophthalmopathy patients showed a Clinical Activity Score of at least 3, NOSPECS grade of at least 4 and duration under 3 months. The diagnostic basis comprised clinical symptoms, serum thyroxine and TRAb, thyroid ultrasound and orbital computed tomography. This clonotype was counted many times. This CDR3 has 16 amino acids. Trimming pared 2 bases from V and 2 bases from J, leaving 15 bases between. Germline CDR1 is LGHNA and CDR2 is YNFKEQ.

The chain joins TRBV4-2 to TRBJ1-2; D is perhaps TRBD1 (6 bases). This sequence originates from a woman in her thirties or forties with Graves' ophthalmopathy. The material sequenced was blood. The CDR3 spells CASSQLDSLGNYGYTF. In DNA, the CDR3 is TGTGCCAGCAGCCAACTGGACAGCCTGGGGAACTATGGCTACACCTTC.